This T cell receptor (beta chain) was recorded in a study of spatial heterogeneity in lung cancer. TCRdb reprocessed the 5' RACE reads with MiXCR, giving one entry per CDR3 protein. This sample has about 52,000 distinct CDR3 sequences; roughly 7.4% occur once, and the top ten carry over 30%. Germline CDR1 MNHNS, CDR2 SASEGT. This CDR3 comprises 19 residues. The V gene end was trimmed by 6 bases and the J gene end by 6 bases; junction bases not matched to a gene: 20. This clonotype was recorded a few times. The time point here: blood at routine non-recurrence follow-up after resection. Whole RNA from tumor, nontumor lung or frozen PBMC was sequenced unsorted.

The material sequenced was PBMCs, taken at follow-up. The TCR comes from a female donor with early-stage non-small cell lung cancer. This chain connects TRBV6-1 to TRBJ2-1; 10 bases align to TRBD1. The CDR3 protein is CASRDDRGRSYRLRNEQFF. CDR3 DNA: TGTGCCAGCAGAGATGACAGGGGGCGATCATACCGGTTACGCAATGAGCAGTTCTTC.